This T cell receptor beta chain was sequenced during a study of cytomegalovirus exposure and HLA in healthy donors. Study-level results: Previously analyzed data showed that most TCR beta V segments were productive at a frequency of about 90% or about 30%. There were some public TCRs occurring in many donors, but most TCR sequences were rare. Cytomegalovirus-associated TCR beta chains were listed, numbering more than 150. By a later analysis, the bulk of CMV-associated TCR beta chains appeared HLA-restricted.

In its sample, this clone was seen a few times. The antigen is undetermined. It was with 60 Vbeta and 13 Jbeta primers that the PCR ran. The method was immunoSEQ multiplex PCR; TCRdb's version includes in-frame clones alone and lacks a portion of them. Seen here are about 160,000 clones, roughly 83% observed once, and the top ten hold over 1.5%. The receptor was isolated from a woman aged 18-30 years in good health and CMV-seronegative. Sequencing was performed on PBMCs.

This chain's CDR3 is CASSERGGTGELFF. The CDR3 DNA reads as TGTGCCAGCAGTGAGCGGGGGGGCACCGGGGAGCTGTTTTTT. V gene TRBV6-4 combines with J gene TRBJ2-2; 9 bases align to TRBD2. Germline trimming cut 3 bases from V and 4 bases from J; bases unmatched to any gene: 0. This CDR3 comprises 14 residues. The V gene's germline CDR1 is MRHNA and CDR2 SNTAGT.